Listed here are 20 T cell receptor beta chains from one sample, sequenced in a study of blood T cell repertoires in COVID-19 (dated by TCRdb to about 2020). Libraries were constructed by the immunoSEQ multiplex PCR assay. Imported from immuneACCESS, the table was reduced by TCRdb to in-frame sequences with V and J called. These copies leave out some clones; in studies compared against another copy, an unresolved V gene accounts for under half, and the cause of the remainder is not known. For this sample the table gives 80,000 to 100,000 clones, of which about nine tenths were detected only once. Jointly, the top ten make up 1.5% to 2% of the sample. Material for sequencing was peripheral blood. These receptors were taken from a man in his fifties or sixties with acute or convalescent COVID-19.

Comment on this clone: At the DNA level, this CDR3 is encoded by other sequences in the same sample as well. The chain recombines TRBV5-1 with TRBJ1-2; the D gene is possibly TRBD1 (6 bases). The CDR3 length is 14 residues. Germline CDR1 and CDR2: SGHRS and YFSETQ. Trimming removed 4 bases from V and 0 bases from J, with 10 bases in between. CDR3 in amino acids: CASSLGTTNYGYTF. For the CDR3, the DNA is TGCGCCAGCAGCCTCGGGACAACTAACTATGGCTACACCTTC.

V usage is TRBV6-5 and J usage is TRBJ2-1; no clear D gene. V was clipped by 0 bases and J by 8 bases, with 8 bases between them. CDR3 length equals 13 residues. Germline lookup yields CDR1 MNHEY and CDR2 SVGAGI. CDR3 loop: CASSYSRLDEQFF. CDR3 DNA sequence: TGTGCCAGCAGTTACTCGAGGTTAGATGAGCAGTTCTTC.

The chain couples TRBV6-5 to TRBJ2-7, with TRBD2 matching over 7 bases. This CDR3 is built from 14 residues. Germline CDR1 reads MNHEY; CDR2 reads SVGAGI. V shed 8 bases, J shed 2 bases, and the junction held 9 bases outside the gene matches. For the CDR3, the DNA is TGTGCCAGCCAGACCGGGACTACTCCCTACGAGCAGTACTTC. Protein sequence: CASQTGTTPYEQYF.

The chain combines TRBV5-6 with TRBJ1-1; no firm D call. Germline V CDR1 and CDR2: SGHDT, YYEEEE. The CDR3 totals 14 residues. Trimming removed 4 bases from V and 3 bases from J, with 13 bases in between. CDR3 nucleotides: TGTGCCAGCAGCACCGACCGGCGGCACACTGAAGCTTTCTTT. Encoded protein: CASSTDRRHTEAFF.

The V call is TRBV6-6, the J call TRBJ1-2; the D gene is possibly TRBD1 (5 bases). Trimming removed 7 bases at V and 3 bases at J, with 15 bases between. The CDR3 covers 14 residues. Germline CDR1 and CDR2: MNHNY and SVGAGI (reference sequence). The CDR3 region is CASTRGGAHYGYTF. The CDR3 DNA is TGTGCCAGCACACGGGGAGGGGCACACTATGGCTACACCTTC.

The chain links TRBV19 to TRBJ1-1; TRBD1 might be the D (5 bases). The V end lost 0 bases, the J end lost 1 base, and 15 bases lay between the germline ends. Germline-derived CDR1 and CDR2 are LNHDA and SQIVND (reference sequence). The CDR3 extends over 17 amino acids. CDR3 sequence (DNA): TGTGCCAGTAGTATAGACCACTCGAACAGGCCGAACACTGAAGCTTTCTTT. Amino acids: CASSIDHSNRPNTEAFF. Full variable domain (outside the CDR3, taken from reference TRBV19 and TRBJ1-1): DGGITQSPKYLFRKEGQNVTLSCEQNLNHDAMYWYRQDPGQGLRLIYYSQIVNDFQKGDIAEGYSVSREKKESFPLTVTSAQKNPTAFYLCASSIDHSNRPNTEAFFGQGTRLTVV.

This sequence joins TRBV27 and TRBJ1-2; tentative D call: TRBD1 (5 bases). This CDR3 contains 16 residues. V gave up 2 bases and J gave up 4 bases, with 17 bases separating them. CDR1 is MNHEY and CDR2 is SMNVEV in the germline V gene (reference sequence). Here the CDR3 reads CASSLIRQTTFYGYTF. In DNA form, the CDR3 reads TGTGCCAGCAGTTTAATTCGACAGACGACGTTCTATGGCTACACCTTC.

The chain is built from TRBV7-2 and TRBJ2-1; 12 bases map to TRBD2. The germline V gene encodes CDR1 SGHTA and CDR2 FQGNSA. This CDR3 has 16 amino acids. Trimming took 4 bases from V and 7 from J; bases not matched to a gene: 8. CDR3 coding DNA: TGTGCCAGCAGCTGGCCGACTAGCGGGGGCGGGAATGAGCAGTTCTTC. It yields the protein CASSWPTSGGGNEQFF.

The chain uses TRBV7-8 and TRBJ1-1; possibly TRBD1 for D (6 bases). This CDR3 is 14 amino acids long. Germline V gene lookup returns CDR1 SGHVS and CDR2 FQNEAQ. Trimming removed 5 bases at V and 3 bases at J, with 13 bases between. Here the CDR3 reads CASSTRGGHTEAFF. The CDR3 bases are TGTGCCAGCAGCACTAGAGGGGGACACACTGAAGCTTTCTTT.

This chain connects TRBV11-2 to TRBJ1-2; D ambiguous. The germline CDR1 and CDR2 sequences are SGHAT and FQNNGV. The CDR3 is 11 amino acids. The V end was cut by 5 bases, the J end by 7 bases, with 8 bases between. The DNA for the CDR3 is TGTGCCAGCAGCCCCCAGGTTGGCTACACCTTC. Translation gives CASSPQVGYTF.

J is TRBJ2-5 and V is TRBV2; 8 bases agree with TRBD1. With 6 bases clipped from V and 4 bases from J, the junction kept 7 bases outside the gene matches. Germline V lookup: CDR1 SNHLY, CDR2 FYNNEI. CDR3 length equals 14 residues. This CDR3 reads CASSPSGTGETQYF. The CDR3 DNA sequence: TGTGCCAGCAGCCCGAGTGGGACAGGAGAGACCCAGTACTTC.

The V and J genes are TRBV5-5 and TRBJ1-3, with D unclear. CDR3 size: 16 residues. Per germline, CDR1 SGHKS and CDR2 YYEKEE (reference sequence). The V and J ends lost 2 bases and 4 bases respectively, with 16 bases between them. The CDR3 loop reads CASSLVLAADGNTIYF. DNA of the CDR3: TGTGCCAGCAGCTTAGTTCTCGCGGCAGACGGAAACACCATATATTTT.

The rearrangement joins TRBV20-1 to TRBJ1-2; maybe TRBD1 (5 bases). Germline CDR1 and CDR2: DFQATT and SNEGSKA (reference sequence). V lost 3 bases and J 2 bases, leaving 13 bases between the germline ends. The CDR3 is made up of 14 amino acids. As DNA, the CDR3 is TGCAGTGCTAGTTCGGCAGGGCCCAACTATGGCTACACCTTC. Protein sequence: CSASSAGPNYGYTF.

V is TRBV9 and J is TRBJ1-2, with D possibly being TRBD1 (5 bases). V dropped 4 bases and J dropped 4 bases, with 8 bases sitting between them. Germline CDR1 SGDLS, CDR2 YYNGEE. This CDR3 region has 12 residues. In DNA form, the CDR3 reads TGTGCCAGCAGCTCAACAGGCTATGGCTACACCTTC. Its protein is CASSSTGYGYTF.

The rearrangement joins TRBV7-2 to TRBJ1-1; 8 nucleotides align to TRBD1. In germline, CDR1 is SGHTA, CDR2 FQGNSA. The CDR3 is made up of 14 amino acids. The junction had 5 bases not matched to a gene; V was cut back by 7 bases and J by 1 base. CDR3 in amino acids: CASNGQGWNTEAFF. The DNA for the CDR3 is TGTGCCAGCAACGGACAGGGATGGAACACTGAAGCTTTCTTT.

The V gene is TRBV6-5, the J gene TRBJ1-1, with 8 positions matching TRBD1. The germline CDR1 and CDR2 sequences are MNHEY and SVGAGI. Trimming removed 5 bases from V and 2 bases from J; junction bases left unmatched: 7. This CDR3 is built from 15 residues. In nucleotides, the CDR3 is TGTGCCAGCAGTAACCAACAGGGGGGTAACACTGAAGCTTTCTTT. Protein product: CASSNQQGGNTEAFF.

The chain carries TRBV18 and TRBJ2-5, with D perhaps matching TRBD1 (6 bases). CDR3 size: 15 residues. The ends were cut back, 3 bases at V and 0 bases at J, with 11 bases in the middle. Germline-derived CDR1 and CDR2 are KGHSH and LQKENI. The DNA of the CDR3 is TGTGCCAGCTCACCCACTACAGGGTACCAAGAGACCCAGTACTTC. Translated: CASSPTTGYQETQYF.

This chain joins TRBV3-1 (or the pseudogene TRBV3-2) and TRBJ1-5, with TRBD1 matching over 7 bases. With 0 bases clipped from V and 0 bases from J, the junction kept 2 bases outside the gene matches. The CDR3 runs to 16 residues. Germline V gene lookup returns CDR1 LGHDT and CDR2 YNNKEL (reference sequence). CDR3: CASSQDAGGSNQPQHF. The CDR3 bases are TGTGCCAGCAGCCAAGATGCAGGGGGTAGCAATCAGCCCCAGCATTTT.

This chain joins TRBV19 and TRBJ1-1, with D possibly TRBD1 on 6 matching bases. The CDR3 is 14 amino acids. Trimming took 7 bases from V and 3 from J, leaving 15 bases between them. The germline V gene encodes CDR1 LNHDA and CDR2 SQIVND (reference sequence). CDR3 protein: CASTWGGADTEAFF. DNA for the CDR3: TGTGCCAGTACTTGGGGGGGCGCGGACACTGAAGCTTTCTTT.

The genes are TRBV18 and TRBJ1-4; a weak D match, TRBD1 (6 bases). Germline V gene lookup returns CDR1 KGHSH and CDR2 LQKENI. The CDR3 extends over 17 amino acids. Trimming pared 1 base from V and 0 bases from J, leaving 12 bases between. The CDR3 here is CASSPLGQSATNEKLFF. The CDR3 DNA sequence: TGTGCCAGCTCACCACTCGGACAGTCTGCAACTAATGAAAAACTGTTTTTT.